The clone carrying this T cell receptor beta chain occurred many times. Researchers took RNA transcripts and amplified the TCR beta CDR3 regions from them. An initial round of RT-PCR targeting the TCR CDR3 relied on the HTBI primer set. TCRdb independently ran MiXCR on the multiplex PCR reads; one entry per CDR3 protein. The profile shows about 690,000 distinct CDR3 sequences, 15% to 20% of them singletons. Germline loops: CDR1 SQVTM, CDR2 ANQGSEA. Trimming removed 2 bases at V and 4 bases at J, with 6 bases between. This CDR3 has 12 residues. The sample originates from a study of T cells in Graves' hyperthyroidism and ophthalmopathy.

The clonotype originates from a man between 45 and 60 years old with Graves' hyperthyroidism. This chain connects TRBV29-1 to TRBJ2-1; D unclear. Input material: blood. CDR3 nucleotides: TGCAGCGTTGAACCCGGTTACAATGAGCAGTTCTTC. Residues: CSVEPGYNEQFF.